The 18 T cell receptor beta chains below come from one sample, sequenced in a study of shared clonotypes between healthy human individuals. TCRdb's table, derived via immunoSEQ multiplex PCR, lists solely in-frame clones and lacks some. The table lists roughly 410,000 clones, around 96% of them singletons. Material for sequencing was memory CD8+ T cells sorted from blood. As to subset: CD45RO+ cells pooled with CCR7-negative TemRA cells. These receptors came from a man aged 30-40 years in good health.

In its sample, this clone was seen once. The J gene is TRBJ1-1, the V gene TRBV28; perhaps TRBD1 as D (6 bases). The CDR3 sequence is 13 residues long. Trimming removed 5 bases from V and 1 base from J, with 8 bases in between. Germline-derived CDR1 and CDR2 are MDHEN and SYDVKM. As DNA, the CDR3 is TGTGCCAGCAGTGTGGGACAGAACACTGAAGCTTTCTTT. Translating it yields CASSVGQNTEAFF.

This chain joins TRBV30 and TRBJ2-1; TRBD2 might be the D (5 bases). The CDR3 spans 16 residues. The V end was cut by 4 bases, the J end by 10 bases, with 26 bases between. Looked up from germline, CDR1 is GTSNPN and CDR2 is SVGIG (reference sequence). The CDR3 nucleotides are TGTGCCTGGAAGCGTGTATTGCTAGCCCCTCTAGGAGAGCAGTTCTTC. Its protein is CAWKRVLLAPLGEQFF.

This chain's CDR3 is CASLRRRVSYEQYF. The CDR3 DNA reads as TGTGCCAGTCTGCGCCGCAGGGTTTCCTACGAGCAGTACTTC. The gene calls are TRBV5-6 and TRBJ2-7; a weak D match, TRBD1 (5 bases). Germline-derived CDR1 and CDR2 are SGHDT and YYEEEE. This CDR3 contains 14 residues. The germline V and J ends were trimmed by 8 bases and 1 base, with 16 bases remaining between them.

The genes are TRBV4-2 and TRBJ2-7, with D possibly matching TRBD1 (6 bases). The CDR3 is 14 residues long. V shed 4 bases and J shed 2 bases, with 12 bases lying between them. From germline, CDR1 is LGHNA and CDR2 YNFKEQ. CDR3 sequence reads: CASSPRTETYEQYF. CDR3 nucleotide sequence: TGTGCCAGCAGCCCCCGGACAGAGACCTACGAGCAGTACTTC.

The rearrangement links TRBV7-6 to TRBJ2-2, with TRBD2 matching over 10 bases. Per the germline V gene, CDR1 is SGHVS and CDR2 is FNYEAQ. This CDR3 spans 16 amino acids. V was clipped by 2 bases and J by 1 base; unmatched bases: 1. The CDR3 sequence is CASSLRTSGNTGELFF. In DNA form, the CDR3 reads TGTGCCAGCAGCTTACGGACTAGCGGGAACACCGGGGAGCTGTTTTTT.

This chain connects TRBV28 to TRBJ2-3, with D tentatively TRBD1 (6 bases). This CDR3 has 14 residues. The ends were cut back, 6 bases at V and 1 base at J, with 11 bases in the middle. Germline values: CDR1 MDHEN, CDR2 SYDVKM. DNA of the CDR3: TGTGCCAGCAGCCAACGACAGGGCACAGATACGCAGTATTTT. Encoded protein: CASSQRQGTDTQYF. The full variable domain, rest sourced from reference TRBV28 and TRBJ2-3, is DVKVTQSSRYLVKRTGEKVFLECVQDMDHENMFWYRQDPGLGLRLIYFSYDVKMKEKGDIPEGYSVSREKKERFSLILESASTNQTSMYLCASSQRQGTDTQYFGPGTRLTVL.

CDR3 nucleotides: TGTGCCAGCAGTTACCTCGGGACAGGGGGCTACGAGCAGTACTTC. Translating it yields CASSYLGTGGYEQYF. The rearrangement links TRBV6-5 to TRBJ2-7; 11 nucleotides line up with TRBD1. The CDR3 length is 15 residues. The germline gives CDR1 MNHEY, CDR2 SVGAGI. V lost 2 bases and J lost 3; bases outside the gene matches: 3.

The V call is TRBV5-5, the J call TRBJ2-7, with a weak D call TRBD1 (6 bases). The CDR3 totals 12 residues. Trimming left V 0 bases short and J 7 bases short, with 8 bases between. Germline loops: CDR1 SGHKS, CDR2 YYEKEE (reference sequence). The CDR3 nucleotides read TGTGCCAGCAGCTTGGACCAGGGGGAGCAGTACTTC. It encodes CASSLDQGEQYF.

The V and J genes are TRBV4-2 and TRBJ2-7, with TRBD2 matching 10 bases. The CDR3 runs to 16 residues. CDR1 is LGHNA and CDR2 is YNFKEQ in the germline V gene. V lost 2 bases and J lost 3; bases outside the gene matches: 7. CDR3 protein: CASSQIALAGFYEQYF. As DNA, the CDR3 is TGTGCCAGCAGCCAAATAGCACTAGCGGGATTCTACGAGCAGTACTTC.

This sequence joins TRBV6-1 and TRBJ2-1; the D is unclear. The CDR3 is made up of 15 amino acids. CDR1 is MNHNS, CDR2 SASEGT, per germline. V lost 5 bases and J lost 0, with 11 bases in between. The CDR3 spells CASSPVGLSYNEQFF. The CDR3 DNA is TGTGCCAGCAGTCCCGTCGGCCTCTCCTACAATGAGCAGTTCTTC.

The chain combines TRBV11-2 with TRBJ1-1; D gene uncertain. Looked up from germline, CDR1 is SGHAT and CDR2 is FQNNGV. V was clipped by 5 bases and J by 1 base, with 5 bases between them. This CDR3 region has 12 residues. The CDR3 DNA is TGTGCCAGCAGCCCGGGGAACACTGAAGCTTTCTTT. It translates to CASSPGNTEAFF. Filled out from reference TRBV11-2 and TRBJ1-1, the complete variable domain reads EAGVAQSPRYKIIEKRQSVAFWCNPISGHATLYWYQQILGQGPKLLIQFQNNGVVDDSQLPKDRFSAERLKGVDSTLKIQPAKLEDSAVYLCASSPGNTEAFFGQGTRLTVV.

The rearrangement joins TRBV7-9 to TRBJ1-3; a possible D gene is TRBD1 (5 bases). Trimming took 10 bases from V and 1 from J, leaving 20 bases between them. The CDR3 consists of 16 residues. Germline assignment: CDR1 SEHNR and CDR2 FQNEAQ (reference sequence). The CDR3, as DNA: TGTGCCACCTACCCGGTGGGGGGGGAATCTGGAAACACCATATATTTT. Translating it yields CATYPVGGESGNTIYF.

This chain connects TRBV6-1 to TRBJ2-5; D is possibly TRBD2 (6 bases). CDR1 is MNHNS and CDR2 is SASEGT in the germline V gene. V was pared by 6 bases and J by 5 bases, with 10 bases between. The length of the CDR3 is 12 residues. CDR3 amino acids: CASRRAGETQYF. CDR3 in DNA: TGTGCCAGCAGGAGGGCGGGGGAGACCCAGTACTTC.

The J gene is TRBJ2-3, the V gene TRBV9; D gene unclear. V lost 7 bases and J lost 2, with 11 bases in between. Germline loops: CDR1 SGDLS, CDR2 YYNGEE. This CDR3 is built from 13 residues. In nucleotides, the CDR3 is TGTGCCAGCGGACCTAGTTTCACAGATACGCAGTATTTT. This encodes CASGPSFTDTQYF.

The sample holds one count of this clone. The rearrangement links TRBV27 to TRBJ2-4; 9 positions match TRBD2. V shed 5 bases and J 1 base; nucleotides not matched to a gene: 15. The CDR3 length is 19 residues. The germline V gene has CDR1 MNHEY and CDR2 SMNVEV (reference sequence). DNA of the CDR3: TGTGCCAGCAGTCCCCTCCCGTTTAGCGGGAGAAGGGCCAAAAACATTCAGTACTTC. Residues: CASSPLPFSGRRAKNIQYF.

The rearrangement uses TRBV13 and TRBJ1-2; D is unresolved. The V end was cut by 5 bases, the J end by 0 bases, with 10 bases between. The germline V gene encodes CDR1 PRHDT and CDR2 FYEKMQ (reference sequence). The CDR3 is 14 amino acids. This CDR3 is CASSPWGANYGYTF. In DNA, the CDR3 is TGTGCCAGCAGCCCCTGGGGAGCTAACTATGGCTACACCTTC.

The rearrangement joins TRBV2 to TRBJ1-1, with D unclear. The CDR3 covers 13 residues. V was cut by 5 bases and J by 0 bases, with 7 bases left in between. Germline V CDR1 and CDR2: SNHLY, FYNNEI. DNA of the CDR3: TGTGCCAGCAGTAACCAAGTGAACACTGAAGCTTTCTTT. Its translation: CASSNQVNTEAFF. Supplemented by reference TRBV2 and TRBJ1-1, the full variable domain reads EPEVTQTPSHQVTQMGQEVILRCVPISNHLYFYWYRQILGQKVEFLVSFYNNEISEKSEIFDDQFSVERPDGSNFTLKIRSTKLEDSAMYFCASSNQVNTEAFFGQGTRLTVV.

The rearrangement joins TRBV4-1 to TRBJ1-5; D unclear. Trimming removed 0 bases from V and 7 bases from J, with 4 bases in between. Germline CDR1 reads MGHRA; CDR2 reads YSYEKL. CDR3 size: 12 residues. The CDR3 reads CASSQEGQPQHF. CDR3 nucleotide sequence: TGCGCCAGCAGCCAAGAGGGGCAGCCCCAGCATTTT.